This TCR beta chain was sequenced for a study of regulatory T cells in long-lasting Graves disease. Findings of the study overall: Those with persistent Graves' had less TCR diversity than newly diagnosed patients.

As to time point: persistent/refractory GD, antithyroid drugs over 5 years with positive TRAb. There was RNA extracted from PBMCs, and the TCR library was made from it. Roughly 8.2-milliliter peripheral blood samples went into EDTA tubes. This clonotype was observed at least ten times. Its specificity is unknown. Germline V gene lookup returns CDR1 MNHNS and CDR2 SASEGT. The CDR3 spans 15 residues. Deletions cut 5 bases from V and 2 bases from J, with 16 bases between. The TCR beta library used iRepertoire HTBI primers with Arm-PCR amplification of CDR3. Under the authors' procedure: Analysis of the samples identified more than 60 TRBV and 14 TRBJ segments. TCRdb reprocessed the multiplex PCR reads with MiXCR, giving one entry per CDR3 protein. TCRdb assigned the V and J calls; the authors' analysis was not used. The sample has about 340,000 distinct CDR3 sequences; around a fifth are singletons.

The V call is TRBV6-1, the J call TRBJ2-7; D is undetermined. This receptor was obtained from a female donor with Graves disease. The input for sequencing was peripheral blood mononuclear cells (PBMCs), taken when the disease was refractory, from a patient treated with antithyroid drugs. CDR3 DNA sequence: TGTGCCAGCAGTCAACTTCCGGGCCAAGCCTACGAGCAGTACTTC. It codes for CASSQLPGQAYEQYF.